Each of the 15 T cell receptor beta chains below was sequenced from the same sample in a study of blood T cell repertoires in COVID-19. Profiling relied on immunoSEQ multiplex PCR, and the TCRdb table lists in-frame clones only, not all of them. The sample has around 97,000 clones, approximately 89% seen once. Sequenced sample: peripheral blood. The receptors here all came from a woman older than 75 in a cohort sampled during active COVID-19.

The chain combines TRBV4-2 with TRBJ1-1, with D unresolved. Trimming stripped 1 base from V and 2 bases from J, with 11 bases between. CDR1 and CDR2 from the germline V gene are LGHNA and YNFKEQ. The CDR3 consists of 15 residues. This chain's CDR3 is CASSQVTAPNTEAFF. Here the CDR3 DNA reads TGTGCCAGCAGCCAAGTAACAGCCCCTAACACTGAAGCTTTCTTT.

V is TRBV7-2 and J is TRBJ2-5, with a weak D call TRBD1 (5 bases). Trimming shortened V by 5 bases and J by 5 bases, and 18 bases separated the two germline ends. CDR3 length equals 15 residues. Germline V gene lookup returns CDR1 SGHTA and CDR2 FQGNSA. The CDR3 DNA is TGTGCCAGCAGCCTGTATGCTGCAGGGTTCGAGACCCAGTACTTC. Translated: CASSLYAAGFETQYF.

The rearrangement uses TRBV6-5 and TRBJ1-1; D remains unclear. CDR1 and CDR2 (germline): MNHEY, SVGAGI. Trimming pared 4 bases from V and 0 bases from J, leaving 6 bases between. The CDR3 is made up of 13 amino acids. This CDR3 reads CASSSYMNTEAFF. CDR3 nucleotide sequence: TGTGCCAGCAGTTCCTATATGAACACTGAAGCTTTCTTT.

The CDR3 bases are TGTGCCAGCAGTTTATTATCGGGAGGCTCCTACGAGCAGTACTTC. It encodes CASSLLSGGSYEQYF. The chain has TRBV27 and TRBJ2-7; 7 bases fit TRBD2. This CDR3 contains 15 residues. After removal of 1 base from V and 0 bases from J, the junction contained 3 bases not matched to a gene. The germline CDR1 and CDR2 sequences are MNHEY and SMNVEV (reference sequence).

The CDR3 coding sequence is TGTGCCAGCAGCTTAGATCAGGGGAGCCCTGGAAACACCATATATTTT. Protein product: CASSLDQGSPGNTIYF. The J gene is TRBJ1-3, the V gene TRBV11-2; D possibly corresponds to TRBD1 (6 bases). V was pared by 0 bases and J by 2 bases, with 11 bases between. The CDR3 extends over 16 amino acids. Germline loops: CDR1 SGHAT, CDR2 FQNNGV. The full variable domain, in which reference TRBV11-2 and TRBJ1-3 provide the parts outside the CDR3, is EAGVAQSPRYKIIEKRQSVAFWCNPISGHATLYWYQQILGQGPKLLIQFQNNGVVDDSQLPKDRFSAERLKGVDSTLKIQPAKLEDSAVYLCASSLDQGSPGNTIYFGEGSWLTVV.

The chain employs TRBV28 and TRBJ2-3, with D possibly matching TRBD1 (5 bases). Germline assignment: CDR1 MDHEN and CDR2 SYDVKM. V gave up 6 bases and J gave up 1 base, with 8 bases separating them. This CDR3 has 13 amino acids. The CDR3 loop reads CASRLQGTDTQYF. CDR3 DNA: TGTGCCAGCAGGTTACAGGGCACAGATACGCAGTATTTT.

A note on this clone: The sample contains more than one DNA sequence encoding this CDR3. J is TRBJ2-7 and V is TRBV3-1 (or the pseudogene TRBV3-2); D remains unclear. CDR1 LGHDT and CDR2 YNNKEL come from the germline V gene (reference sequence). This CDR3 region has 13 residues. The V and J ends lost 3 bases and 3 bases respectively, with 9 bases between them. The DNA for the CDR3 is TGTGCCAGCAGCCAGGTGTCTAGCTACGAGCAGTACTTC. It specifies CASSQVSSYEQYF.

The J gene is TRBJ2-3, the V gene TRBV7-8; perhaps TRBD2 as D (6 bases). The V and J ends lost 2 bases and 6 bases respectively, with 30 bases between them. The germline gives CDR1 SGHVS, CDR2 FQNEAQ. The CDR3 loop spans 20 amino acids. The CDR3 spells CASSLWVTRGKYSGFDTQYF. In DNA form, the CDR3 reads TGTGCCAGCAGCTTATGGGTGACTAGAGGGAAATATTCAGGGTTCGATACGCAGTATTTT.

The V gene is TRBV28, the J gene TRBJ2-2; 9 bases fit TRBD1. V dropped 7 bases and J dropped 5; count of bases not matched to a gene: 11. From germline, CDR1 is MDHEN and CDR2 SYDVKM. CDR3 size: 16 residues. The CDR3 DNA reads TGTGCCAGCACCGCCGGGGGACAGGGCATTACCGGGGAGCTGTTTTTT. Protein product: CASTAGGQGITGELFF.

The chain uses TRBV19 and TRBJ2-7; weak D call: TRBD1 (5 bases). Trimming cost V 1 base and J 2 bases, with 6 bases left between them. The CDR3 covers 13 residues. The V gene's germline CDR1 is LNHDA and CDR2 SQIVND (reference sequence). As DNA, the CDR3 is TGTGCCAGTAGTATAGCAGGGACCTACGAGCAGTACTTC. It specifies CASSIAGTYEQYF.

A few counts support this clone. The chain has TRBV27 and TRBJ2-7; 10 nucleotides align to TRBD2. This CDR3 is built from 12 residues. The junction had 3 bases not matched to a gene; V was cut back by 10 bases and J by 3 bases. From germline, CDR1 is MNHEY and CDR2 SMNVEV (reference sequence). The CDR3 DNA reads as TGTGCCACTCGGACTAGCGGCTACGAGCAGTACTTC. This translates into CATRTSGYEQYF.

V is TRBV18 and J is TRBJ1-2; 7 nucleotides line up with TRBD1. The ends lost 5 bases at V and 2 bases at J; junction bases unmatched: 2. The CDR3 is 13 residues long. Germline-derived CDR1 and CDR2 are KGHSH and LQKENI. The CDR3 spells CASSEGANYGYTF. The CDR3, as DNA: TGTGCCAGCTCAGAGGGGGCGAACTATGGCTACACCTTC. The whole variable domain, filled in from reference TRBV18 and TRBJ1-2, reads NAGVMQNPRHLVRRRGQEARLRCSPMKGHSHVYWYRQLPEEGLKFMVYLQKENIIDESGMPKERFSAEFPKEGPSILRIQQVVRGDSAAYFCASSEGANYGYTFGSGTRLTVV.

V usage is TRBV28 and J usage is TRBJ1-1, with a tentative D call TRBD1 (6 bases). The V and J ends lost 9 bases and 2 bases respectively, with 13 bases between them. This CDR3 has 13 amino acids. Germline V gene data show CDR1 as MDHEN and CDR2 as SYDVKM. The CDR3 region has the DNA TGTGCCAGTAACAGGGCGTCAAACACTGAAGCTTTCTTT. This translates into CASNRASNTEAFF.

The chain combines TRBV19 with TRBJ1-5; 9 bases are shared with TRBD1. CDR3 length: 13 residues. Trimming removed 5 bases from V and 9 bases from J; junction bases left unmatched: 5. CDR1 is LNHDA, CDR2 SQIVND, per germline (reference sequence). CDR3 nucleotide sequence: TGTGCCAGTAGTGGGACAGGGAGACTGCCCCAGCATTTT. Its protein is CASSGTGRLPQHF.

The V call is TRBV28, the J call TRBJ2-2; possible D gene TRBD2, 5 bases. Germline V lookup: CDR1 MDHEN, CDR2 SYDVKM. This CDR3 has 14 amino acids. Trimming shortened V by 7 bases and J by 0 bases, and 9 bases separated the two germline ends. DNA for the CDR3: TGTGCCAGCATGGAGGCCTCGAACACCGGGGAGCTGTTTTTT. Translating it yields CASMEASNTGELFF.